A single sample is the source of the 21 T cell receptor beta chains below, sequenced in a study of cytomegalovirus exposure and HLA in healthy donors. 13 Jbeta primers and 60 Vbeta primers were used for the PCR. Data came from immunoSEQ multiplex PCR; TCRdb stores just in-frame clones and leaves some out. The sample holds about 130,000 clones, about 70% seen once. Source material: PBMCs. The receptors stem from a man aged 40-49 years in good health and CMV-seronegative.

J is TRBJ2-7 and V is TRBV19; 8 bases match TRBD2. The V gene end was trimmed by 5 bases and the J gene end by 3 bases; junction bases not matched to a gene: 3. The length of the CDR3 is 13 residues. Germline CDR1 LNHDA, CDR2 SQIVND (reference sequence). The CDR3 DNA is TGTGCCAGTAGTCACGCGGGGGGCTACGAGCAGTACTTC. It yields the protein CASSHAGGYEQYF.

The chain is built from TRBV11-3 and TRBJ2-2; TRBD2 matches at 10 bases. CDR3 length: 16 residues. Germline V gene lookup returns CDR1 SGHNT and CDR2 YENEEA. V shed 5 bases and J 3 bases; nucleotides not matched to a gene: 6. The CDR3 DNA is TGTGCCAGCAGCCCAAGCGGGGGGGCGGACACCGGGGAGCTGTTTTTT. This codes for CASSPSGGADTGELFF.

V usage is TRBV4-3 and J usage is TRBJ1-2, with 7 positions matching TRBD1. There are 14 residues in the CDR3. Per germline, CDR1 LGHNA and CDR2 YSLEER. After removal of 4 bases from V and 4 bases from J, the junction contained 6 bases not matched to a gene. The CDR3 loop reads CASSLSSGGYGYTF. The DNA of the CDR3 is TGCGCCAGCAGCCTCTCATCAGGGGGCTATGGCTACACCTTC.

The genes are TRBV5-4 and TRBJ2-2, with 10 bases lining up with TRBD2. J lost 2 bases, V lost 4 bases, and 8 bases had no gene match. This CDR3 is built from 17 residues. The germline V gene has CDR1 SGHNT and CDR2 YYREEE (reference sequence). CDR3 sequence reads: CASSPPGLAVNTGELFF. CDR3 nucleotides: TGTGCCAGCAGCCCCCCCGGACTAGCGGTAAACACCGGGGAGCTGTTTTTT.

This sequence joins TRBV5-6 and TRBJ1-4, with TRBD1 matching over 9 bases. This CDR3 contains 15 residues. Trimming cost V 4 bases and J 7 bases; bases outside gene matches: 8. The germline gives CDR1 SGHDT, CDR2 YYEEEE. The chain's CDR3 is CASSTGTGKGEKLFF. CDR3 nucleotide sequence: TGTGCCAGCAGCACCGGGACAGGGAAGGGTGAAAAACTGTTTTTT.

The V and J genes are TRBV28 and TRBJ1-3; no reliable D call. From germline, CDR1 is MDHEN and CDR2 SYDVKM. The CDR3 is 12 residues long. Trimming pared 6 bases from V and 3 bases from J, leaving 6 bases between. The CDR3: CASSLGGNTIYF. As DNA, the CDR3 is TGTGCCAGCAGCCTCGGTGGAAACACCATATATTTT.

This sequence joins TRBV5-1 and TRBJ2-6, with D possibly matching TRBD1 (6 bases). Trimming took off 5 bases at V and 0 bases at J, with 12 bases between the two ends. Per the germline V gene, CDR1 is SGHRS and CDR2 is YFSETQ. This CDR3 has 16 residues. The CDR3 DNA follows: TGCGCCAGCAGACGGCAGGGGACCTCTGGGGCCAACGTCCTGACTTTC. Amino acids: CASRRQGTSGANVLTF.

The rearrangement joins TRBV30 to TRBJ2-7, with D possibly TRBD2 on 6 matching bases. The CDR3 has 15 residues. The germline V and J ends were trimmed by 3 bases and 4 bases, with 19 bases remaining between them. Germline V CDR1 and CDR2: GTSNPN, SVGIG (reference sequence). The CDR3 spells CAWRPARGSAYEQYF. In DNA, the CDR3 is TGTGCCTGGAGACCCGCCCGGGGGTCAGCATACGAGCAGTACTTC.

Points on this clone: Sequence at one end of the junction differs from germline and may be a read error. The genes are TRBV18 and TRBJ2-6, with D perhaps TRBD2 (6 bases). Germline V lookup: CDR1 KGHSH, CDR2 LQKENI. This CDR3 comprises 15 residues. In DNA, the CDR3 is TGTGCCAGCTCACCATTAGGGACTGGGTCCAACGTCCTGACTTTC. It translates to CASSPLGTGSNVLTF.

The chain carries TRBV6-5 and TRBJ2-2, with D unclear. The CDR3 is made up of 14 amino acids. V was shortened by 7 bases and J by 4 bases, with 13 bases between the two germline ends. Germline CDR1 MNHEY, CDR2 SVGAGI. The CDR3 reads CASKFAYFTGELFF. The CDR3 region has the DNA TGTGCCAGCAAATTCGCGTATTTCACCGGGGAGCTGTTTTTT.

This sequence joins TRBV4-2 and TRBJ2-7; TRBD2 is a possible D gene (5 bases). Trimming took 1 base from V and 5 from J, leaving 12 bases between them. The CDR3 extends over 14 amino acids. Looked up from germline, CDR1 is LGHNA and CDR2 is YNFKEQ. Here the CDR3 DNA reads TGTGCCAGCAGCCAAGTTGCCGGGGTCGACGAGCAGTACTTC. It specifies CASSQVAGVDEQYF.

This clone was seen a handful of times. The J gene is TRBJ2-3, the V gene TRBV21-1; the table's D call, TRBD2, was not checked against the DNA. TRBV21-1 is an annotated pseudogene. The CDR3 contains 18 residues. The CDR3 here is CASSKGGLAGVNGDTQYF. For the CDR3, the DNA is TGTGCCAGCAGCAAAGGGGGACTAGCGGGAGTCAATGGAGATACGCAGTATTTT.

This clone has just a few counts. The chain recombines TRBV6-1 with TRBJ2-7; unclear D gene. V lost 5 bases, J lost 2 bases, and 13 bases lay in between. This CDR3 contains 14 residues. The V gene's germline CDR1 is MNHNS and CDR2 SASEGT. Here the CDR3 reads CASSPRGETYEQYF. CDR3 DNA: TGTGCCAGCAGTCCTCGAGGAGAAACCTACGAGCAGTACTTC.

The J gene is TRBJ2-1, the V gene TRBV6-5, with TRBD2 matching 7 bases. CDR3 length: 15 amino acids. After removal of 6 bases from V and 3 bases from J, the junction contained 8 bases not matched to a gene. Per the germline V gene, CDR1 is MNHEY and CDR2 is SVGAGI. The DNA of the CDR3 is TGTGCCAGCAGCCCCAGCGGGAACCTCTACAATGAGCAGTTCTTC. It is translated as CASSPSGNLYNEQFF.

The CDR3 loop is CASSFSVSGNTIYF. The CDR3 region has the DNA TGTGCCAGCAGCTTCTCGGTCTCTGGAAACACCATATATTTT. The gene calls are TRBV7-9 and TRBJ1-3; D remains unclear. There are 14 residues in the CDR3. V was trimmed by 3 bases and J by 0 bases, leaving 6 bases between them. From germline, CDR1 is SEHNR and CDR2 FQNEAQ (reference sequence).

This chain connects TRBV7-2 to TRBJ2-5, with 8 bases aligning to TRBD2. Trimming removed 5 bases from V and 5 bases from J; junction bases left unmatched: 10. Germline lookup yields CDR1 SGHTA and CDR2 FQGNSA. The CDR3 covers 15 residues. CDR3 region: CASSPTAGGWETQYF. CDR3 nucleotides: TGTGCCAGCAGCCCGACCGCGGGAGGCTGGGAGACCCAGTACTTC.

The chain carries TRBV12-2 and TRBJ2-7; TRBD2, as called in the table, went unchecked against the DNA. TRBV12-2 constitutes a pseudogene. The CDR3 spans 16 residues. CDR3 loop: CASRLALAGDSGEQYF. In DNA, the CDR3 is TGTGCAAGTCGCTTAGCGCTAGCGGGAGACTCGGGGGAGCAGTACTTC.

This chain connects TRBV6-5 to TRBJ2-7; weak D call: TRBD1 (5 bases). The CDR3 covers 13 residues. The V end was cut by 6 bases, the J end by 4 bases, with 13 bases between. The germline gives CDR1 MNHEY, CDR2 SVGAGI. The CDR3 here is CASSRTQGYEQYF. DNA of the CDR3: TGTGCCAGCAGCCGTACTCAGGGATACGAGCAGTACTTC.

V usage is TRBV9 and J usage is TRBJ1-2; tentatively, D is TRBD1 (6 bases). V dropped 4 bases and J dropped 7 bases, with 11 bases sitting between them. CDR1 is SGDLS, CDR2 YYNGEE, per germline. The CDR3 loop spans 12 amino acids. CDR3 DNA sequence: TGTGCCAGCAGCTCGAGGGGGGGTGGCTACACCTTC. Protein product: CASSSRGGGYTF.

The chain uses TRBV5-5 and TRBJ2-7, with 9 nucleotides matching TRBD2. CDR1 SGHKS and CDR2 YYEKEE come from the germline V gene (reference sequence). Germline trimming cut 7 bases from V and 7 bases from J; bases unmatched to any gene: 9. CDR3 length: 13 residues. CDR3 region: CASLLTLAGEQYF. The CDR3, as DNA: TGTGCCAGCCTCCTTACCCTAGCGGGGGAGCAGTACTTC.

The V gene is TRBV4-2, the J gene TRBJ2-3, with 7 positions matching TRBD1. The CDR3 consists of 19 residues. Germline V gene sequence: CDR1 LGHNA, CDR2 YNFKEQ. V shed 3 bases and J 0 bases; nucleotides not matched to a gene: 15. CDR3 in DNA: TGTGCCAGCAGCCACGACCTATCGAATTGGGACAGAAGCACAGATACGCAGTATTTT. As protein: CASSHDLSNWDRSTDTQYF.